This entry features one T cell receptor (beta chain) sequence. This record comes from a study of blood T cells in healthy people across ages. The authors ran a second PCR of 7 to 11 cycles using a sample-barcoded 5' primer and a J-beta primer mix. A tag from a template-switch adaptor with 12 random nucleotides marked each cDNA molecule. In TCRdb, the 5' RACE reads were re-called with MiXCR into one record per CDR3 protein. Of about 780,000 distinct CDR3 sequences listed, about 46% were seen once; the top ten hold 15% to 20%. The CDR3 length is 11 residues. The V end lost 8 bases, the J end lost 4 bases, and 6 bases lay between the germline ends. The germline V gene has CDR1 MNHEY and CDR2 SMNVEV (reference sequence). The total RNA that was extracted per sample amounted to at least 5.5 micrograms.

The sequence derives from a man older than 75 in good health. The chain couples TRBV27 to TRBJ2-1; D is undetermined. The sample consisted of blood. The CDR3 DNA reads as TGTGCCAGCGGCAGATACAATGAGCAGTTCTTC. It codes for CASGRYNEQFF.